The clone carrying this T cell receptor (beta chain) was seen only a few times. Its antigen is currently unknown. One entry per CDR3 protein results from TCRdb running MiXCR on the reads. The repertoire holds 160,000 or so distinct CDR3 sequences, with 20% to 25% as singletons. This entry is derived from a study of T cell repertoires in cytomegalovirus infection. From germline, CDR1 is SGHVS and CDR2 FQNEAQ. Trimming at V came to 0 bases and at J to 8 bases, leaving 3 bases not matched to a gene. The CDR3 length is 14 residues. The V gene is TRBV7-8, the J gene TRBJ1-2; 10 bases map to TRBD1. The receptor's source is a human donor in good health (CMV status not recorded). Some clones in this sample may be carry-over from other donors' samples. Material: CD8+ T cells from cultured PBMCs, obtained from culture after CMV antigen stimulation. The CDR3 loop reads CASSLAGTGDGYTF. The CDR3 nucleotides read TGTGCCAGCAGCTTAGCAGGGACAGGGGACGGCTACACCTTC.